This is a list of T cell receptor beta chains from one sample in a study of OX40 agonist ivuxolimab in advanced cancers. Clones were read by immunoSEQ multiplex PCR, and TCRdb kept only the in-frame ones, dropping some. Among about 64,000 clones listed, about 85% were seen once. The specimen comprised CD4+ or CD8+ T cells sorted from blood, sampled in a trial of the OX40 agonist ivuxolimab. The origin of the receptors is an adult with an advanced solid tumor such as melanoma, head and neck, liver or kidney cancer. CDR3s include the opening cysteine and the closing phenylalanine or tryptophan. A D gene is named only where the DNA matches it firmly. Not all rows give a size; the values are once, few, many and, for expanded clones, a class.

abundance: .; v_gene: TRBV6-6; j_gene: TRBJ1-2; d_gene: .; len: 13; CDR3nt: TGTGCCAGCAGTCCACAGTCTAACTATGGCTACACCTTC; CDR3aa: CASSPQSNYGYTF
abundance: .; v_gene: TRBV19; j_gene: TRBJ1-5; d_gene: .; len: 14; CDR3nt: TGTGCCAGTAGTCGGGACACTAGCAATCAGCCCCAGCATTTT; CDR3aa: CASSRDTSNQPQHF
abundance: .; v_gene: TRBV7-2; j_gene: TRBJ1-2; d_gene: TRBD1; len: 15; CDR3nt: TGTGCCAGCAGCTTAGGGGCAGGGGGTTTCTATGGCTACACCTTC; CDR3aa: CASSLGAGGFYGYTF
abundance: .; v_gene: TRBV5-1; j_gene: TRBJ2-7; d_gene: .; len: 13; CDR3nt: TGCGCCAGCAGCTTGCAGGCCTCCTACGAGCAGTACTTC; CDR3aa: CASSLQASYEQYF
abundance: .; v_gene: TRBV5-4; j_gene: TRBJ2-5; d_gene: TRBD2; len: 14; CDR3nt: TGTGCCAGCACCCTTAGCGGGATTAAGGAGACCCAGTACTTC; CDR3aa: CASTLSGIKETQYF
abundance: .; v_gene: TRBV18; j_gene: TRBJ2-3; d_gene: .; len: 12; CDR3nt: TGTGCCAGCTCACCCGGACGGGATACGCAGTATTTT; CDR3aa: CASSPGRDTQYF
abundance: .; v_gene: TRBV7-2; j_gene: TRBJ2-1; d_gene: TRBD2; len: 15; CDR3nt: TGTGCCAGCAGCTTAAGTCAGCGGGGTCTCACTGAGCAGTTCTTC; CDR3aa: CASSLSQRGLTEQFF
abundance: once; v_gene: TRBV18; j_gene: TRBJ1-5; d_gene: .; len: 13; CDR3nt: TGTGCCAGCTCACTACAGGAAAATCAGCCCCAGCATTTT; CDR3aa: CASSLQENQPQHF
abundance: .; v_gene: TRBV11-2; j_gene: TRBJ1-2; d_gene: TRBD1; len: 13; CDR3nt: TGTGCCAGCAGCCCGAGGACAGGGGATGGCTACACCTTC; CDR3aa: CASSPRTGDGYTF
abundance: .; v_gene: TRBV28; j_gene: TRBJ1-3; d_gene: .; len: 14; CDR3nt: TGTGCCAGCGGCCTAAACCTCGGTGGAAACACCATATATTTT; CDR3aa: CASGLNLGGNTIYF
abundance: once; v_gene: TRBV4-1; j_gene: TRBJ1-4; d_gene: .; len: 15; CDR3nt: TGCGCCAGCAGCCAGGTCCCAGGAGGGGATGAAAAACTGTTTTTT; CDR3aa: CASSQVPGGDEKLFF
abundance: .; v_gene: TRBV7-2; j_gene: TRBJ2-3; d_gene: TRBD2; len: 18; CDR3nt: TGTGCCAGCAGCTTAGTTAGCGGGGGGTTCACACAGACAGATACGCAGTATTTT; CDR3aa: CASSLVSGGFTQTDTQYF
abundance: few; v_gene: TRBV7-3; j_gene: TRBJ1-1; d_gene: TRBD1; len: 13; CDR3nt: TGTGCCAGCAGCTGGGACAGTCGCACTGAAGCTTTCTTT; CDR3aa: CASSWDSRTEAFF
abundance: .; v_gene: TRBV14; j_gene: TRBJ2-7; d_gene: .; len: 15; CDR3nt: TGTGCCAGCAGCCAACAGGCCAGGGGAGGCTACGAGCAGTACTTC; CDR3aa: CASSQQARGGYEQYF
abundance: few; v_gene: TRBV28; j_gene: TRBJ2-7; d_gene: TRBD2; len: 17; CDR3nt: TGTGCCAGCAGTTTTTCGCTAGCGGAAATTCCCTCCTACGAGCAGTACTTC; CDR3aa: CASSFSLAEIPSYEQYF
abundance: .; v_gene: TRBV10-3; j_gene: TRBJ1-6; d_gene: .; len: 14; CDR3nt: TGTGCCGTTCAAGACAGCGAGGATAATTCACCCCTCCACTTT; CDR3aa: CAVQDSEDNSPLHF
abundance: few; v_gene: TRBV7-6; j_gene: TRBJ1-1; d_gene: .; len: 15; CDR3nt: TGTGCCAGCAGCTTAGGAGCCAGGGTGGACACTGAAGCTTTCTTT; CDR3aa: CASSLGARVDTEAFF
abundance: .; v_gene: TRBV30; j_gene: TRBJ2-1; d_gene: TRBD2; len: 14; CDR3nt: TGTGCCTGGAGTGTCGCTAGCGGGGGTCATGAGCAGTTCTTC; CDR3aa: CAWSVASGGHEQFF
abundance: .; v_gene: TRBV7-9; j_gene: TRBJ1-6; d_gene: .; len: 14; CDR3nt: TGTGCCAGCAGCTTAGACCTCTGGGACTCACCCCTCCACTTT; CDR3aa: CASSLDLWDSPLHF
abundance: few; v_gene: TRBV4-3; j_gene: TRBJ1-2; d_gene: TRBD1; len: 15; CDR3nt: TGCGCCAGCAGCCAAGCACAGGGGGCCTACTATGGCTACACCTTC; CDR3aa: CASSQAQGAYYGYTF
abundance: .; v_gene: TRBV7-9; j_gene: TRBJ1-1; d_gene: .; len: 13; CDR3nt: TGTGCCAGCAGCCCCAGGACGACCTCTGAAGCTTTCTTT; CDR3aa: CASSPRTTSEAFF
abundance: .; v_gene: TRBV19; j_gene: TRBJ2-1; d_gene: .; len: 15; CDR3nt: TGTGCCAGTAGTCACAGGGCGAGCTCCTACAATGAGCAGTTCTTC; CDR3aa: CASSHRASSYNEQFF
abundance: .; v_gene: TRBV29-1; j_gene: TRBJ2-1; d_gene: TRBD2; len: 15; CDR3nt: TGCAGCGTTGAGAGGCGGGGGGGCCCAAACAATGAGCAGTTCTTC; CDR3aa: CSVERRGGPNNEQFF
abundance: few; v_gene: TRBV7-2; j_gene: TRBJ2-2; d_gene: .; len: 14; CDR3nt: TGTGCCAGCAGCTTAGTGGCCCATACCGGGGAGCTGTTTTTT; CDR3aa: CASSLVAHTGELFF
abundance: .; v_gene: TRBV7-9; j_gene: TRBJ2-1; d_gene: TRBD2; len: 16; CDR3nt: TGTGCCAGCAGCATCGGACTAGCGGGAGAGGCAAGTGAGCAGTTCTTC; CDR3aa: CASSIGLAGEASEQFF
abundance: .; v_gene: TRBV6-6; j_gene: TRBJ1-6; d_gene: .; len: 16; CDR3nt: TGTGCCAGCAGTTACGGAACAGGATCCTATAATTCACCCCTCCACTTT; CDR3aa: CASSYGTGSYNSPLHF
abundance: .; v_gene: TRBV25-1; j_gene: TRBJ2-3; d_gene: TRBD2; len: 16; CDR3nt: TGTGCCAGCAGTCCCCTAGCGGGGCCCCCCACAGATACGCAGTATTTT; CDR3aa: CASSPLAGPPTDTQYF
abundance: .; v_gene: TRBV7-9; j_gene: TRBJ2-3; d_gene: .; len: 14; CDR3nt: TGTGCCACCCGAGGGACGGGTAGCACAGATACGCAGTATTTT; CDR3aa: CATRGTGSTDTQYF